The subject of this entry is one T cell receptor beta chain. This clonotype was picked up a small number of times. Its antigen is not yet known. Qualities for individual bases were not recorded, and no much larger clone is one base off. CDR1 and CDR2 were assigned from the germline V gene as KGHSH and LQKENI. CDR3 length: 16 amino acids, cysteine to phenylalanine. The sequence is cut down to CDR3 DNA, 48 bases in frame from base 1. V drops 0 bases and J drops 0 bases, leaving 12 bases in between. Sequencing took place on an Illumina NovaSeq 6000. Using 5'RACE with constant-segment primers, TCRalpha and TCRbeta cDNA libraries were constructed, with sample barcodes and unique molecular identifiers added in the process. Trizol reagent was used to extract RNA from every sample. The libraries were amplified in two PCR steps, and the second step added a second sample barcode and Illumina TruSeq adapters. The libraries were sequenced on an Illumina NovaSeq using 2 x 150 bp paired-end reads. The source study handled its data this way. Demultiplexing of reads and collapsing into UMI-guided consensus sequences were performed with migec v1.2.7. Using mixcr v2.1.11, the UMI consensuses were aligned to TRA and TRB V and J templates and assembled into clonotypes. Clonotypes were classified as expanded or contracted when called significant by both edgeR and NoisET, with noise models trained on biological replicates. For edgeR calls, a false discovery rate-adjusted p below 0.01 and a log2 fold-change threshold of 1 were applied. PCA with hierarchical clustering of max-normalized trajectories of the 1000 most abundant clonotypes was used as exploratory dynamics analysis. Separately sequenced CD4+ and CD8+ repertoires were used to assign a CD4 or CD8 phenotype to each responding clone. TCRdb's own reprocessing of the public reads used fastp at Q25 and MiXCR and kept productive beta chains. CDR3 protein sequences are deduplicated, and each keeps its most common genes and DNA. These V and J calls derive from TCRdb rather than the authors' analysis. Counted in this sample were 400,000 to 550,000 distinct CDR3 sequences; around a quarter of them appeared once. Together, the top ten hold approximately 12% of the sample.

This record comes from a study of T-cell memory formation after mild COVID-19 (dated by TCRdb to about 2021). Broadly, across the study: TCR sequence clusters from the two donors were found to be largely donor specific. In a couple of donors, T-cell clones that expanded and contracted after mild COVID-19 were tracked by sequencing TCRalpha and TCRbeta repertoires over time. The cohort was made up of two young adult volunteers, one female and one male, who were previously healthy.

Ficoll-Paque density gradient centrifugation was the method used to isolate PBMCs. Results and caveats for the whole study, not just this receptor: Contracting CD4+ clones were found mainly in CM and EM memory subsets, while CD8+ clones were enriched in EMRA. From day 15 to 85, contracting clones showed balanced CD4/CD8 phenotypes, whereas a second wave of clones that expanded from day 15 to 37 leaned towards CD4+. The second-wave clones that peaked on day 37 were not confirmed to be SARS-CoV-2 specific. Some responding clones were detected in pre-infection memory, which suggested that pre-existing cross-reactive memory T cells had joined the SARS-CoV-2 response. The study covered only a couple of mild cases, and larger cohorts including severe cases with pre-infection samples were considered necessary.

The TCR was taken from an adult woman who had mild COVID-19 (a few samples of this study predate the infection). The sample titles of this study are shuffled in the database, so cell type and time point are left out; the donor was told from shared clones. In this chain, TRBV18 is recombined with TRBJ2-7, with a weak D call of TRBD1 (6 bases match). The sample consisted of PBMCs or a T cell subset sorted from them (not recorded which). This receptor carries the CDR3 CASSPPGQGISYEQYF. The nucleotides are TGTGCCAGCTCACCACCCGGGCAGGGGATCTCCTACGAGCAGTACTTC.